This TCR beta chain is from a study of blood T cell repertoires in COVID-19. About the study: Samples of COVID-19 (acute and convalescent) were obtained from the United States, Italy and Spain.

A single count supports this clone. Profiled with immunoSEQ multiplex PCR; TCRdb holds only in-frame clones, not every one. The sample includes 270,000 or so clones, about 80% of them seen just once. CDR1 and CDR2 from the germline V gene are MNHEY and SVGAGI. V was trimmed by 2 bases and J by 1 base, leaving 11 bases between them. This CDR3 has 15 amino acids. Sequenced sample: PBMCs or T cells enriched from blood (not recorded which). The chain combines TRBV6-5 with TRBJ1-2, with unresolved D. This receptor was taken from a man between 50 and 59 years old who had recovered from COVID-19. CDR3 nucleotides: TGTGCCAGCAGTTACGGCGGCAGAAGTAACTATGGCTACACCTTC. Protein product: CASSYGGRSNYGYTF.